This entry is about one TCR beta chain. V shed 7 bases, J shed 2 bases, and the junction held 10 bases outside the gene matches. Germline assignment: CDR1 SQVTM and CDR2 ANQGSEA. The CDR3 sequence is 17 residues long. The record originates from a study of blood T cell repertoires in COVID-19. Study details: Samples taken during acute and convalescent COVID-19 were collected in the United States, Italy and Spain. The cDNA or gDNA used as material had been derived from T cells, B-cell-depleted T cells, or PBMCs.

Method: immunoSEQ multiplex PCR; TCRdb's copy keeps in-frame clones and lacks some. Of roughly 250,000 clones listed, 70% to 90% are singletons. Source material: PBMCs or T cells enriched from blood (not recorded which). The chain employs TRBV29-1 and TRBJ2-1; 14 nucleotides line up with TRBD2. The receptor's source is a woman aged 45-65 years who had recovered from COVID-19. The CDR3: CSAGGTSGSIPYNEQFF. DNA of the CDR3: TGCAGCGCCGGAGGGACTAGCGGGAGTATCCCCTACAATGAGCAGTTCTTC.